This T cell receptor beta chain was captured in a study of CD8 T cells in ankylosing spondylitis. Study-level findings and limits: Enrichment of disease-linked clones was reportedly significant in matched ankylosing spondylitis synovial fluid. About 8 highly homologous variants made up a TCR beta motif, and this motif appeared characteristic of ankylosing spondylitis blood.

This CDR3 is 13 amino acids long. Per germline, CDR1 LGHNA and CDR2 YSLEER. The germline V and J ends were trimmed by 2 bases and 8 bases, with 12 bases remaining between them. Quantitative 5'-RACE with molecular barcodes produced the TCR beta libraries. TCRdb reanalysed the 5' RACE reads using MiXCR and keeps one entry per CDR3 protein. The sample shows a few hundred thousand distinct CDR3 sequences, more than 15% of them seen only once. This clonotype occurred many times. Its cognate antigen is unknown. Sequencing was performed on blood, either unsorted or a sorted T cell fraction (not recorded which). The rearrangement uses TRBV4-3 and TRBJ1-1; no definite D call. The origin of this receptor is a male donor with ankylosing spondylitis. In nucleotides, the CDR3 is TGCGCCAGCAGCCAAAACCAACTCAGAGAAGCTTTCTTT. As protein: CASSQNQLREAFF.